The 8 T cell receptor beta chains given below trace back to one sample, sequenced in a study of early T cells in non-severe SARS-CoV-2 infection. TCRdb re-analysed the 5' RACE reads in MiXCR, keeping a single row per CDR3 protein. The data contain about 89,000 distinct CDR3 sequences, 16% of them singletons. The starting material was whole blood, obtained at baseline. These receptors came from an adult who was a healthcare worker with PCR-confirmed SARS-CoV-2 infection or an uninfected control (not recorded which).

The J gene is TRBJ1-6, the V gene TRBV20-1, with D perhaps TRBD1 (6 bases). Trimming cost V 3 bases and J 9 bases, with 12 bases left between them. The germline gives CDR1 DFQATT, CDR2 SNEGSKA (reference sequence). CDR3 length equals 13 residues. For the CDR3, the DNA is TGCAGTGCTAGCGGCAGGGGTAGTTCACCCCTCCACTTT. This sequence encodes CSASGRGSSPLHF.

The rearrangement joins TRBV4-3 to TRBJ2-7; D uncertain. The CDR3 sequence is 13 residues long. The V gene's germline CDR1 is LGHNA and CDR2 YSLEER. V shed 1 base and J shed 6 bases, with 10 bases lying between them. This CDR3 reads CASSQGGSSEQYF. In nucleotides, the CDR3 is TGCGCCAGCAGCCAAGGAGGTTCCAGCGAGCAGTACTTC.

The chain links TRBV28 to TRBJ2-1; 8 nucleotides agree with TRBD1. CDR1 is MDHEN, CDR2 SYDVKM, per germline. This CDR3 is 14 amino acids long. V lost 4 bases, J lost 3 bases, and 2 bases stayed unmatched. The CDR3 protein is CASSSGQVYNEQFF. The CDR3 DNA follows: TGTGCCAGCAGTTCGGGACAGGTCTACAATGAGCAGTTCTTC.

This clonotype was counted between two and nine times. The chain has TRBV20-1 and TRBJ2-4; TRBD1 aligns across 7 bases. CDR1 DFQATT and CDR2 SNEGSKA come from the germline V gene (reference sequence). Trimming cost V 7 bases and J 0 bases; bases outside gene matches: 9. This CDR3 region has 15 residues. The CDR3 sequence is CSVNRDSIAKNIQYF. DNA for the CDR3: TGCAGTGTCAATAGGGACAGTATAGCCAAAAACATTCAGTACTTC.

This clonotype was recorded a few times. J is TRBJ2-7 and V is TRBV29-1; D perhaps matches TRBD1 (5 bases). There are 13 residues in the CDR3. CDR1 is SQVTM and CDR2 is ANQGSEA in the germline V gene. Between the trimmed V and J ends, which lost 6 bases and 1 base, there was a span of 13 bases. CDR3 in amino acids: CSVRTSESYEQYF. CDR3 DNA sequence: TGCAGCGTACGGACATCCGAATCCTACGAGCAGTACTTC.

In this sample, this clonotype turned up a few times. The chain carries TRBV5-4 and TRBJ2-1; TRBD2 aligns across 8 bases. The germline V gene has CDR1 SGHNT and CDR2 YYREEE (reference sequence). V was pared by 7 bases and J by 6 bases, with 6 bases of the junction left unmatched. The CDR3 is 13 amino acids. In DNA, the CDR3 is TGTGCCAGCGAAAAAGCGGGAGTCAATGAGCAGTTCTTC. It translates to CASEKAGVNEQFF.

With respect to this clonotype: It is unclear where the CDR3 begins or ends on the DNA, so no DNA is shown, and the CDR3 is as TCRdb lists it. The rearrangement joins TRBV6-2 or TRBV6-3 to TRBJ2-2; the D call TRBD1 from the table was never checked on the DNA. The CDR3 is 13 amino acids in total, end residues counted. Germline loops: CDR1 MNHEY, CDR2 SVGEGT. This CDR3 reads CASSPLTPGSCFF.

The CDR3 sequence: CSATGTYNEQFF. In DNA, the CDR3 is TGCAGTGCTACTGGCACCTACAATGAGCAGTTCTTC. V usage is TRBV20-1 and J usage is TRBJ2-1; D call uncertain. The CDR3 covers 12 residues. Germline V gene lookup returns CDR1 DFQATT and CDR2 SNEGSKA (reference sequence). Trimming stripped 4 bases from V and 2 bases from J, with 6 bases between.